The present T cell receptor beta chain was sequenced within a study of a mutant IDH1 vaccine in newly diagnosed glioma. This sample's time point: baseline, week 1 (first vaccination visit). Documented treatment: pre-vaccination baseline after standard-of-care therapy. Trimming cost V 10 bases and J 0 bases, with 16 bases left between them. Germline CDR1 reads LNHDA; CDR2 reads SQIVND (reference sequence). This CDR3 has 15 residues. Clones were read by immunoSEQ multiplex PCR, and TCRdb kept only the in-frame ones, dropping some. The sample records roughly 51,000 clones, about nine tenths being singletons. Study results and caveats: Across multiple MHC alleles, around 92% of patients had vaccine-induced responses.

As regards this clone: Its antigen is unknown.

The J gene is TRBJ2-1, the V gene TRBV19; D unclear. This clonotype originated in a man in his forties with glioma. The specimen comprised PBMCs, sampled from a glioma patient treated with radiotherapy, temozolomide or both. The CDR3 is CATHPSRSSYNEQFF. CDR3 DNA: TGTGCCACCCACCCCAGCAGGAGCTCCTACAATGAGCAGTTCTTC.